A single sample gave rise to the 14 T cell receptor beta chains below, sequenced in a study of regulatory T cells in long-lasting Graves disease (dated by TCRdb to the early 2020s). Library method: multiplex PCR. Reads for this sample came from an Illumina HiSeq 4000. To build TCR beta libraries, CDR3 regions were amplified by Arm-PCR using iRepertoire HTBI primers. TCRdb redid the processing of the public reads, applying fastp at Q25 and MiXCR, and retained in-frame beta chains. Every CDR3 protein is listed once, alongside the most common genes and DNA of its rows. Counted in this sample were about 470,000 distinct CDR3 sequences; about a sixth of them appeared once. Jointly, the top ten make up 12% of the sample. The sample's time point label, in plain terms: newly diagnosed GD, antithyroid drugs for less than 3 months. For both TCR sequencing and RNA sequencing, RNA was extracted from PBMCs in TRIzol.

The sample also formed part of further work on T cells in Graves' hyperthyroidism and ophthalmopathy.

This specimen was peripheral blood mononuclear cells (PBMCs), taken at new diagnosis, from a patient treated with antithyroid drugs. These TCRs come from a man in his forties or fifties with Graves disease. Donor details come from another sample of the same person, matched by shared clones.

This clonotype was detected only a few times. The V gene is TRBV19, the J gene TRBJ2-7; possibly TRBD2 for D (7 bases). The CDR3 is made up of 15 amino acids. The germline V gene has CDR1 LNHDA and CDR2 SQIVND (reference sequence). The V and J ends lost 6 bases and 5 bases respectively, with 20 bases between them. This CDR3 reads CASRGRGISVDEQYF. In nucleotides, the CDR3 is TGTGCCAGTAGAGGGAGGGGGATCTCCGTAGACGAGCAGTACTTC.

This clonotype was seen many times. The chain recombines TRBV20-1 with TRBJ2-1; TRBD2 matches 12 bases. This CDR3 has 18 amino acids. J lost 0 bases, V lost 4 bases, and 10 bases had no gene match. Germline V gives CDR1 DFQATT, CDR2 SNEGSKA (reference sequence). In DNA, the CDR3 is TGCAGTGCTAAACCGGGACTAGCGGGCCACGCCTCCTACAATGAGCAGTTCTTC. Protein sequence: CSAKPGLAGHASYNEQFF.

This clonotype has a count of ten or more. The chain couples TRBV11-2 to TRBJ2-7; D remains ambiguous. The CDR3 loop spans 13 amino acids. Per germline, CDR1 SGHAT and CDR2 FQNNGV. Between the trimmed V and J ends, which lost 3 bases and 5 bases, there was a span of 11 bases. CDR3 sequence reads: CASSFGQSDEQYF. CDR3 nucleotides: TGTGCCAGCAGCTTCGGGCAAAGCGACGAGCAGTACTTC.

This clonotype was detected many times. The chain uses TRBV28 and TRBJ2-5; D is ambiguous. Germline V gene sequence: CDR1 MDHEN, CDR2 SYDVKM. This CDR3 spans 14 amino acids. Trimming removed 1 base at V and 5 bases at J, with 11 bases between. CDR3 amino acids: CASSLYGIMETQYF. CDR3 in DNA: TGTGCCAGCAGTTTATATGGTATCATGGAGACCCAGTACTTC. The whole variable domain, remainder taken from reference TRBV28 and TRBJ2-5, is DVKVTQSSRYLVKRTGEKVFLECVQDMDHENMFWYRQDPGLGLRLIYFSYDVKMKEKGDIPEGYSVSREKKERFSLILESASTNQTSMYLCASSLYGIMETQYFGPGTRLLVL.

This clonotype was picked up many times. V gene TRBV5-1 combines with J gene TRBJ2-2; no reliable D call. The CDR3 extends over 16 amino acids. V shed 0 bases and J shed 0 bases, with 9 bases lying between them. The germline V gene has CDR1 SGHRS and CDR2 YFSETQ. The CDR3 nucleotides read TGCGCCAGCAGCTTGGTCGGCGGAACGAACACCGGGGAGCTGTTTTTT. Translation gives CASSLVGGTNTGELFF. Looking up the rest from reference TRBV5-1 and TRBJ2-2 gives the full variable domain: KAGVTQTPRYLIKTRGQQVTLSCSPISGHRSVSWYQQTPGQGLQFLFEYFSETQRNKGNFPGRFSGRQFSNSRSEMNVSTLELGDSALYLCASSLVGGTNTGELFFGEGSRLTVL.

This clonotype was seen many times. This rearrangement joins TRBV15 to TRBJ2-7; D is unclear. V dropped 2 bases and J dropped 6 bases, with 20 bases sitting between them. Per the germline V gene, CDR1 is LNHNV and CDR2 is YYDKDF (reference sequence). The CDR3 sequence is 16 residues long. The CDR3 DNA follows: TGTGCCACCAGCAGACGAACGCCCCGAGAGCCAGGCGAGCAGTACTTC. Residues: CATSRRTPREPGEQYF.

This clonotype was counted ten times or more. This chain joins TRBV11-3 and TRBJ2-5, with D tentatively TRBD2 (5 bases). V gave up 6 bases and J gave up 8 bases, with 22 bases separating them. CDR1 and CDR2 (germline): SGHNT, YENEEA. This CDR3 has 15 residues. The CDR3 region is CASRRNSDGRGTQYF. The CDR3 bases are TGTGCCAGCAGACGGAACTCGGACGGTCGGGGAACCCAGTACTTC.

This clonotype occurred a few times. Here the CDR3 DNA reads TGCAGTGCCAGGGACAGCCTCGGGGATCAGCCCCAGCATTTT. Its protein is CSARDSLGDQPQHF. The chain links TRBV20-1 to TRBJ1-5; 7 nucleotides agree with TRBD1. Germline V gives CDR1 DFQATT, CDR2 SNEGSKA (reference sequence). J was trimmed by 5 bases and V by 6 bases; bases with no gene match: 10. The CDR3 length is 14 residues.

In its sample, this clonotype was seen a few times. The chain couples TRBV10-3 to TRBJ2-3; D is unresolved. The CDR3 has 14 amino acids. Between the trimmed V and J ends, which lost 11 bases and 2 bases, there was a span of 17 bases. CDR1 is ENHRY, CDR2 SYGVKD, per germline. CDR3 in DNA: TGTGCCGCCCTGAAAGGGCAGCACACAGATACGCAGTATTTT. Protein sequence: CAALKGQHTDTQYF.

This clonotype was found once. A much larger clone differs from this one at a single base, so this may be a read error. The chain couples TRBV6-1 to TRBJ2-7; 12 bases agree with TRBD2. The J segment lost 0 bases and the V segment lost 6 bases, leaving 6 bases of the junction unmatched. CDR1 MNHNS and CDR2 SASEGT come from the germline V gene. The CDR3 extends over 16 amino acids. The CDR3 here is CASRPGLAGSSYEQYF. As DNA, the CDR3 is TGTGCCAGCAGGCCCGGACTAGCGGGGAGCTCCTACGAGCAGTACTTC.

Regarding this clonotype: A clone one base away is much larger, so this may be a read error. The CDR3 region is CACSYPDRVRNQPQHF. The CDR3 bases are TGTGCCTGCAGTTACCCCGACAGGGTTCGGAATCAGCCCCAGCATTTT. The chain joins TRBV28 to TRBJ1-5; 7 bases map to TRBD1. The CDR3 runs 16 residues. In germline, CDR1 is MDHEN, CDR2 SYDVKM. The complete variable domain, with remaining parts taken from reference TRBV28 and TRBJ1-5, reads DVKVTQSSRYLVKRTGEKVFLECVQDMDHENMFWYRQDPGLGLRLIYFSYDVKMKEKGDIPEGYSVSREKKERFSLILESASTNQTSMYLCACSYPDRVRNQPQHFGDGTRLSIL.

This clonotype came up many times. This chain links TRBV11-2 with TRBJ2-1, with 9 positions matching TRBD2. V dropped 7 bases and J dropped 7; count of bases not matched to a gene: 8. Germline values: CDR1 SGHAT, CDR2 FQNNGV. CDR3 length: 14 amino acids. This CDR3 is CASTVAGEVNEQFF. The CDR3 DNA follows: TGTGCCAGCACCGTAGCGGGAGAGGTTAATGAGCAGTTCTTC. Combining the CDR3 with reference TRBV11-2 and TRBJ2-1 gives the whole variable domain EAGVAQSPRYKIIEKRQSVAFWCNPISGHATLYWYQQILGQGPKLLIQFQNNGVVDDSQLPKDRFSAERLKGVDSTLKIQPAKLEDSAVYLCASTVAGEVNEQFFGPGTRLTVL.

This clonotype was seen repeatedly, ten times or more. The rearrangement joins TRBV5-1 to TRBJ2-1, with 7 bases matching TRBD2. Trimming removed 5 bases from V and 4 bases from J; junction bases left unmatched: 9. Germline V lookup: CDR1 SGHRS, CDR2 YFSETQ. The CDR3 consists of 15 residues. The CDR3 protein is CASRRRAGEYNEQFF. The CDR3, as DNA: TGCGCCAGCAGAAGGCGGGCGGGAGAGTACAATGAGCAGTTCTTC.

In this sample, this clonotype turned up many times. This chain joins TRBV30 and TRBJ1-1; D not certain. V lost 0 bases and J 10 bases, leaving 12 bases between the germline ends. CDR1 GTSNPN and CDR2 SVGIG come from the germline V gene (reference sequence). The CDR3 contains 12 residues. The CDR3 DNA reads TGTGCCTGGAGTGTCTCCGGGCCACGAGCTTTCTTT. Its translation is CAWSVSGPRAFF.